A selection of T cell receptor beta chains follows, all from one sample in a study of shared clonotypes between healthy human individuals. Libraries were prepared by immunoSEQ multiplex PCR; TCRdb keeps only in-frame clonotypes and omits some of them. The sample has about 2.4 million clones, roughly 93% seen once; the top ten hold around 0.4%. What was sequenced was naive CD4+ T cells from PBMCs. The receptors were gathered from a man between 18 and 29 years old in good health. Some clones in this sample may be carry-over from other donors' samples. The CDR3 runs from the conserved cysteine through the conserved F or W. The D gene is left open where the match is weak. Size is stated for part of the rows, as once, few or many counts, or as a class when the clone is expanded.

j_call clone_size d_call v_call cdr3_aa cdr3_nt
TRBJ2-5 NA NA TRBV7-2 CASSLVWGIEETQYF TGTGCCAGCAGCTTAGTATGGGGGATCGAAGAGACCCAGTACTTC
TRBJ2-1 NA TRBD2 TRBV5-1 CASSSGLAGADEQFF TGCGCCAGCAGCTCGGGACTAGCGGGAGCGGATGAGCAGTTCTTC
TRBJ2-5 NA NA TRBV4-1 CASSQIPRGGTQYF TGCGCCAGCAGCCAAATACCTAGAGGTGGGACCCAGTACTTC
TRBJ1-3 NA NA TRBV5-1 CASSLATPLSGNTIYF TGCGCCAGCAGCTTGGCGACACCGCTCTCTGGAAACACCATATATTTT
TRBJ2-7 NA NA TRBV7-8 CASSLEGQQSEQYF TGTGCCAGCAGCTTAGAGGGACAACAAAGCGAGCAGTACTTC
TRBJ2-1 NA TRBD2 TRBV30 CAWSASSGTYNEQFF TGTGCCTGGAGTGCCTCTAGCGGGACCTACAATGAGCAGTTCTTC
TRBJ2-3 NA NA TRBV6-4 CASSLEASTDTQYF TGTGCCAGCAGCCTTGAGGCTAGCACAGATACGCAGTATTTT
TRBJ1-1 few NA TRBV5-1 CASFKGAPGDTEAFF TGCGCCAGCTTTAAAGGAGCGCCCGGGGACACTGAAGCTTTCTTT
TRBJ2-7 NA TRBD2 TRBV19 CASSMGLAASYEQYF TGTGCCAGTAGTATGGGACTAGCTGCTTCCTACGAGCAGTACTTC
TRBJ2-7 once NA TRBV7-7 CASSLGLLSEQYF TGTGCCAGCAGCTTAGGGCTGCTCTCCGAGCAGTACTTC
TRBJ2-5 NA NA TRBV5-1 CASSQRGIQETQYF TGCGCCAGCAGCCAGAGGGGGATCCAAGAGACCCAGTACTTC
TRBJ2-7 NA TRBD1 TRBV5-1 CASSPTTGGYEQYF TGCGCCAGCAGCCCAACGACAGGGGGCTACGAGCAGTACTTC
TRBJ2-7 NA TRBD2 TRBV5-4 CASSLEGLAEARKYEQYF TGTGCCAGCAGCTTGGAGGGACTAGCTGAGGCCAGAAAATACGAGCAGTACTTC
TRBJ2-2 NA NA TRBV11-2 CASNEDGPTGELFF TGTGCCAGCAACGAGGACGGCCCAACCGGGGAGCTGTTTTTT
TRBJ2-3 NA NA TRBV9 CASSVVSYRTDTQYF TGTGCCAGCAGCGTAGTGAGCTACCGCACAGATACGCAGTATTTT
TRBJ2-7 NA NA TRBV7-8 CASSFLAVYEQYF TGTGCCAGCAGCTTCCTAGCAGTCTACGAGCAGTACTTC
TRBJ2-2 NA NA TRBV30 CAWSPDSRVMLFF TGTGCCTGGAGTCCGGACAGCCGGGTCATGTTGTTTTTT
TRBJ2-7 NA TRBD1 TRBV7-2 CASTFDGQGAPQYF TGTGCCAGCACTTTTGACGGACAGGGGGCGCCCCAGTACTTC
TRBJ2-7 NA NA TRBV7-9 CASSLESKSRHEQYF TGTGCCAGCAGCTTAGAGTCGAAATCCCGCCACGAGCAGTACTTC
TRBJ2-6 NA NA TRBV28 CASSTLRAGANVLTF TGTGCCAGTTCGACCCTTCGAGCGGGGGCCAACGTCCTGACTTTC
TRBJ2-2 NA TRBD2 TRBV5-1 CASSWGLVTGELFF TGCGCCAGCAGCTGGGGACTAGTCACCGGGGAGCTGTTTTTT
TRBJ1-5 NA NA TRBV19 CASSIRSRGLNQPQHF TGTGCCAGTAGTATAAGGTCCAGGGGCCTCAATCAGCCCCAGCATTTT
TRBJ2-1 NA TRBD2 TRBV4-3 CASSPPQGAGAFEQFF TGCGCCAGCAGCCCCCCCCAGGGAGCGGGGGCCTTTGAGCAGTTCTTC
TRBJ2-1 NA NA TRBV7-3 CASSLRLHNEQFF TGTGCCAGCAGCTTGAGACTTCACAATGAGCAGTTCTTC
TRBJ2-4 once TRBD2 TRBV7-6 CASSSGPGLAGGQYF TGTGCCAGCAGCTCGGGCCCGGGACTAGCGGGAGGGCAGTACTTC
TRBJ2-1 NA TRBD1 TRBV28 CASSLIGTATYNEQFF TGTGCCAGCAGTTTAATCGGGACAGCGACCTACAATGAGCAGTTCTTC